This T cell receptor beta chain emerged from a study of blood T cell repertoires in COVID-19. Study as a whole: Acute and convalescent COVID-19 samples came from the United States, Italy and Spain. T cells, B-cell-depleted T cells, or PBMCs supplied cDNA or gDNA.

Libraries were prepared by immunoSEQ multiplex PCR; TCRdb keeps only in-frame clonotypes and omits some of them. The data contain about 28,000 clones, about three quarters of them seen just once; the ten biggest clones take up more than 20%. This TCR derives from a boy aged 2 to 9 with active or convalescent COVID-19. Sequencing was performed on peripheral blood.

Here the CDR3 reads CASSLLGTGSNEKLFF. The CDR3 DNA reads TGTGCCAGCAGCCTACTTGGGACAGGCTCCAATGAAAAACTGTTTTTT. The chain couples TRBV14 to TRBJ1-4, with TRBD1 identical over 8 bases. J was trimmed by 5 bases and V by 4 bases; bases with no gene match: 9. This CDR3 spans 16 amino acids. From germline, CDR1 is SGHDN and CDR2 FVKESK.